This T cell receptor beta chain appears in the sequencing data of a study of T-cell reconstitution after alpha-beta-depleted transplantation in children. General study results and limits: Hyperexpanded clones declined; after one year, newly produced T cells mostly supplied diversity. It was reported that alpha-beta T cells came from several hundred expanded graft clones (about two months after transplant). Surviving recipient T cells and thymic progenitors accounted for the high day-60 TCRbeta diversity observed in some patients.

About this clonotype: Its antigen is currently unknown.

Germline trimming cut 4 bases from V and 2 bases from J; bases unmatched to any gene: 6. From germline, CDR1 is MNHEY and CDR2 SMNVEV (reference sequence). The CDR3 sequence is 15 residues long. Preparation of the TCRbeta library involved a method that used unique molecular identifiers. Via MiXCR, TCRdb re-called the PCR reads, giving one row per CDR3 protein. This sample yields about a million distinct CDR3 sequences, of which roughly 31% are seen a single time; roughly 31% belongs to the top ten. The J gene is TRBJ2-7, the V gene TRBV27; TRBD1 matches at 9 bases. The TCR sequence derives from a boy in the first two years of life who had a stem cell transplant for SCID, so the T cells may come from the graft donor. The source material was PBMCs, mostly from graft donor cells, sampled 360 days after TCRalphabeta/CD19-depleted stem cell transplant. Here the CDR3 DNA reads TGTGCCAGCAGTTATGGACAGGGGATCCCCTACGAGCAGTACTTC. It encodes CASSYGQGIPYEQYF.